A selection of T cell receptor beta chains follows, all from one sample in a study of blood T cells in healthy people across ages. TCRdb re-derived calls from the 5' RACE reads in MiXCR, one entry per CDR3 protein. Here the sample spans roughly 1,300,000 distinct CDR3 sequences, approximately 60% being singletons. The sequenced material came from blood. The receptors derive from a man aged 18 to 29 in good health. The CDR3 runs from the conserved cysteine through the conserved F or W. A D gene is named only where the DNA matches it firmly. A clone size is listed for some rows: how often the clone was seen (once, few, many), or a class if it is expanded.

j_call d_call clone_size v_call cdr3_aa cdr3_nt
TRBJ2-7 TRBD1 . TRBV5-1 CASSSVPGQGSDEQYF TGCGCCAGCAGCTCGGTCCCGGGACAGGGGTCGGACGAGCAGTACTTC
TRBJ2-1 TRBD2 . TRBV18 CASSPGTSGFYNEQFF TGTGCCAGCTCACCTGGGACTAGCGGGTTCTATAATGAGCAGTTCTTC
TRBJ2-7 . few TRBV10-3 CAIGGGYEQYF TGTGCCATCGGAGGAGGCTACGAGCAGTACTTC
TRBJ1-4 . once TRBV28 CASTLGRPEGKLFF TGTGCCAGCACTCTTGGGCGACCAGAGGGGAAACTGTTTTTT
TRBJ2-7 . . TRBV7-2 CASSSLVAYEQYF TGTGCCAGCAGCTCACTTGTAGCCTACGAGCAGTACTTC
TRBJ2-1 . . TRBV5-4 CAIALDPYNEQFF TGTGCCATCGCCCTCGACCCGTACAATGAGCAGTTCTTC
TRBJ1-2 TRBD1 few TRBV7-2 CASSATGTGYTF TGTGCCAGCAGCGCGACAGGGACTGGCTACACCTTC
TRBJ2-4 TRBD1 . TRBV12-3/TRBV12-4 CASSLALRTGYEQYF TGTGCCAGCAGTTTAGCGCTAAGGACAGGGTATGAGCAGTACTTC
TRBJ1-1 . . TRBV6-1 CASSEASTVNTEAFF TGTGCCAGCAGTGAAGCGTCGACAGTGAACACTGAAGCTTTCTTT
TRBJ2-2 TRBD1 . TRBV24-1 CATSDTQGAVGELFF TGTGCCACCAGTGATACTCAGGGGGCTGTCGGGGAGCTGTTTTTT
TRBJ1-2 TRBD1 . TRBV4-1 CASSQGTGPAGYTF TGCGCCAGCAGCCAAGGGACAGGGCCAGCAGGCTACACCTTC
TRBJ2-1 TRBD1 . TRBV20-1 CSARGTGGYNEQFF TGCAGTGCTAGAGGGACAGGGGGCTACAATGAGCAGTTCTTC
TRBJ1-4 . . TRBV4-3 CASSQDRANEKLFF TGCGCCAGCAGCCAAGACAGGGCTAATGAAAAACTGTTTTTT
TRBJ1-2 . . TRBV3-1 CAGSQETVAMGYTF TGTGCCGGCAGCCAAGAGACAGTTGCTATGGGCTACACCTTC
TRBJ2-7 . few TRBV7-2 CASSLNKQVGYEQYF TGTGCCAGCAGCCTAAATAAACAGGTTGGGTACGAGCAGTACTTC
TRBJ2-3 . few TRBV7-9 CASSPPAGANPDTQYF TGTGCCAGCAGCCCCCCGGCGGGCGCAAACCCAGATACGCAGTATTTT
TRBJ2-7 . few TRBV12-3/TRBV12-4 CASSRTGIRQDEQYF TGTGCCAGCAGCCGGACCGGGATTCGACAGGACGAGCAGTACTTC
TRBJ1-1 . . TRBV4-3 CASSQEHLGEVEMNTEAFF TGCGCCAGCAGCCAAGAACACCTAGGGGAGGTAGAGATGAACACTGAAGCTTTCTTT
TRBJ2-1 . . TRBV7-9 CASTQGVDYNEQFF TGTGCCAGCACCCAAGGGGTTGACTACAATGAGCAGTTCTTC
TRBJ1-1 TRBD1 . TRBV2 CASSDIGTGTEAFF TGTGCCAGCAGTGATATAGGGACAGGGACAGAAGCTTTCTTT
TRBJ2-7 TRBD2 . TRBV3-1 CASSQDLLAGEGRQYF TGTGCCAGCAGCCAAGATTTATTAGCGGGGGAAGGAAGGCAGTACTTC
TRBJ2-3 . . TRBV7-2 CASSAESAEGVDTQYF TGTGCCAGCAGCGCCGAGAGTGCGGAGGGGGTGGATACGCAGTATTTT
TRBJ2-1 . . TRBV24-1 CATSDLPGRSQFF TGTGCCACCAGTGATTTGCCGGGACGTTCGCAGTTCTTC
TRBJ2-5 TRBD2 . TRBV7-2 CASSPRWLGGQETQYF TGTGCCAGCAGCCCTCGTTGGTTGGGGGGGCAAGAGACCCAGTACTTC
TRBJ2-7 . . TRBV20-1 CSAPRLYEQYF TGCAGTGCCCCAAGACTCTACGAGCAGTACTTC
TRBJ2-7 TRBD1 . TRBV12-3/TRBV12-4 CASRTGTVSYEQYF TGTGCCAGCAGGACAGGGACAGTCTCCTACGAGCAGTACTTC
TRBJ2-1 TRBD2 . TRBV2 CASSDVGLAGVLSNEQFF TGTGCCAGCAGTGATGTTGGCCTAGCGGGAGTTTTAAGCAATGAGCAGTTCTTC
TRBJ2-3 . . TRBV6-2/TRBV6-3 CASSYPPGAGDTQYF TGTGCCAGCAGTTACCCACCCGGGGCTGGAGATACGCAGTATTTT
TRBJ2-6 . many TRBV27 CASSFAGANVLTF TGTGCCAGCAGTTTTGCTGGGGCCAACGTCCTGACTTTC
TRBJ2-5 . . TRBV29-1 CSVEDGRKLKETQYF TGCAGCGTTGAAGATGGCAGAAAGTTAAAAGAGACCCAGTACTTC
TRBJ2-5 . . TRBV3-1 CASSQDFGWRETQYF TGTGCCAGCAGCCAAGATTTTGGGTGGAGGGAGACCCAGTACTTC
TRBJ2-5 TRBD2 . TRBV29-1 CSVIAGVKETQYF TGCAGCGTTATAGCGGGAGTGAAGGAGACCCAGTACTTC
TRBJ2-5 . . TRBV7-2 CASSLVVLAEGETQYF TGTGCCAGCAGCTTAGTTGTCCTTGCCGAGGGGGAGACCCAGTACTTC
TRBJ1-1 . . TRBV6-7 CASSYLGEPGTEAFF TGTGCCAGCAGTTACTTGGGGGAACCGGGCACTGAAGCTTTCTTT
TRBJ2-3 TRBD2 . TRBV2 CASSEWRGGRTDTQYF TGTGCCAGCAGTGAATGGCGGGGGGGCCGGACAGATACGCAGTATTTT
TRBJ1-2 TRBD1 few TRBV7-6 CASRPSQGPYGYTF TGTGCCAGCAGGCCGTCACAGGGGCCGTATGGCTACACCTTC
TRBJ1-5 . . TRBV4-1 CASSQELHQPQHF TGCGCCAGCAGCCAAGAATTGCATCAGCCCCAGCATTTT
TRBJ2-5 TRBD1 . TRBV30 CAWSTGGETQYF TGTGCCTGGAGCACAGGGGGAGAGACCCAGTACTTC
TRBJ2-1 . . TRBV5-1 CASSLWTEYNEQFF TGCGCCAGCAGCCTATGGACTGAATACAATGAGCAGTTCTTC
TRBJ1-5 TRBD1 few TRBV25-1 CARGPTGNLYQPQHF TGTGCCAGAGGGCCGACAGGGAATTTATATCAGCCCCAGCATTTT
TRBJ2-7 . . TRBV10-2 CASSDTGDFYEQYF TGCGCCAGCAGCGACACGGGGGATTTCTACGAGCAGTACTTC
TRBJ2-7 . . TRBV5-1 CASSSKTGGLEQYF TGCGCCAGCAGCTCCAAGACAGGAGGGCTCGAGCAGTACTTC
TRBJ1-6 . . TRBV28 CATGGGLSPLHF TGTGCCACTGGGGGGGGGCTGTCTCCCCTCCACTTT
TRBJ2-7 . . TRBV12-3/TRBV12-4 CASSFMEGEQYF TGTGCCAGCAGTTTCATGGAGGGAGAGCAGTACTTC
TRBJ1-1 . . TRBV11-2 CASSPRGRSTEAFF TGTGCCAGCAGCCCTAGGGGGAGATCAACTGAAGCTTTCTTT
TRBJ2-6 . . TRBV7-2 CASSLDVRWGSGANVLTF TGTGCCAGCAGCTTAGATGTCAGGTGGGGCTCTGGGGCCAACGTCCTGACTTTC
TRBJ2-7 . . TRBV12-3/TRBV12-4 CASSVEQSYEQYF TGTGCCAGCAGTGTTGAACAGTCCTACGAGCAGTACTTC
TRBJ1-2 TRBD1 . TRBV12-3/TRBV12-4 CATRGLDYGYTF TGTGCCACAAGGGGGCTTGATTATGGCTACACCTTC
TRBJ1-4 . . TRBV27 CASSSQPVGKLFF TGTGCCAGCAGTTCACAGCCCGTCGGAAAACTGTTTTTT
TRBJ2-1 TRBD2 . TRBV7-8 CASLQLYSTSGIRIEQFF TGTGCCAGCCTACAGCTATACTCTACTAGCGGGATACGAATTGAGCAGTTCTTC
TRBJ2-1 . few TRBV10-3 CAISESIAGANEQFF TGTGCCATCAGTGAGTCGATCGCAGGGGCCAATGAGCAGTTCTTC
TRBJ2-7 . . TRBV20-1 CSAGEPGQAYEQYF TGCAGTGCTGGCGAACCGGGACAAGCCTACGAGCAGTACTTC
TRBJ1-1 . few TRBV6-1 CASTSRIGEAFF TGTGCCAGCACCTCCCGGATCGGTGAAGCTTTCTTT
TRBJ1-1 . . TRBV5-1 CASSLVSNQGNTEAFF TGCGCCAGCAGCTTGGTGTCGAACCAAGGGAACACTGAAGCTTTCTTT
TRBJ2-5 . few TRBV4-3 CASSQRLVGSIQYF TGCGCCAGCAGCCAAAGACTCGTTGGGTCTATTCAGTACTTC
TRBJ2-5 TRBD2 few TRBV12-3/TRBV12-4 CASSLWGLAGWETQYF TGTGCCAGCAGTCTTTGGGGACTAGCGGGATGGGAGACCCAGTACTTC
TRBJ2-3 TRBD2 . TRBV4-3 CASSHTTAGKTDTQYF TGCGCCAGCAGTCATACGACAGCGGGGAAAACAGATACGCAGTATTTT
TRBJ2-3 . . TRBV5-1 CASSLEGSNTQYF TGCGCCAGCAGCTTGGAAGGGTCGAATACGCAGTATTTT
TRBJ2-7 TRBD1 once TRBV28 CASSRTGLGSYEQYF TGTGCCAGCAGTCGGACAGGGTTGGGCTCCTACGAGCAGTACTTC
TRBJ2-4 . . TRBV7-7 CASSTGGWEQYF TGTGCTAGCAGTACCGGGGGCTGGGAGCAGTACTTC